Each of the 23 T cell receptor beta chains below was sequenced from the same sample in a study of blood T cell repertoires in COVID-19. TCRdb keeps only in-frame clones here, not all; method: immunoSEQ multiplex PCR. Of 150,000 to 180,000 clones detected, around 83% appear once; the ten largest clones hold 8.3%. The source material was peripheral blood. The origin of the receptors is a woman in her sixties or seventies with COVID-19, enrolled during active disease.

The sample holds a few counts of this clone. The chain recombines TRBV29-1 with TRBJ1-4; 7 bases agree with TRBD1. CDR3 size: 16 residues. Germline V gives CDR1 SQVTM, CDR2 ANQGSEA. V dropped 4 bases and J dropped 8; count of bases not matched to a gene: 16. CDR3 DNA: TGCAGCGTTGCCTCCCCCCTGACAGGGCTAAGCGAAAAACTGTTTTTT. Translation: CSVASPLTGLSEKLFF.

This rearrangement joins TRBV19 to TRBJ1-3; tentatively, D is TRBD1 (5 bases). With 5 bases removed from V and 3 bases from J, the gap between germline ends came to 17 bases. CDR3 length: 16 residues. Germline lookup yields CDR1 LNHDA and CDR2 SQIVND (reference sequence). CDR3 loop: CASSPAGRSFGNTIYF. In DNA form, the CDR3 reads TGTGCCAGTAGTCCCGCGGGACGGAGCTTTGGAAACACCATATATTTT.

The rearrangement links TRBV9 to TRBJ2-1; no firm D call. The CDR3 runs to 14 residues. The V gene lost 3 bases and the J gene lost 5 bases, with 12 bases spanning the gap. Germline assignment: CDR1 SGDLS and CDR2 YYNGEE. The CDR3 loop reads CASSADSRDNEQFF. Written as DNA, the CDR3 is TGTGCCAGCAGCGCCGATTCTAGAGACAATGAGCAGTTCTTC.

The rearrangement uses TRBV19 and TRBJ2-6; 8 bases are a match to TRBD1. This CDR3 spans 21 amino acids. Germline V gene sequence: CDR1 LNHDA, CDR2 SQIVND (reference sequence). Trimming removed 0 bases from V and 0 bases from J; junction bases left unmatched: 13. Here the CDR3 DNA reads TGTGCCAGTAGTATAGATCTATCAGGGACAGGTGCTTTCTCTGGGGCCAACGTCCTGACTTTC. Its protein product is CASSIDLSGTGAFSGANVLTF.

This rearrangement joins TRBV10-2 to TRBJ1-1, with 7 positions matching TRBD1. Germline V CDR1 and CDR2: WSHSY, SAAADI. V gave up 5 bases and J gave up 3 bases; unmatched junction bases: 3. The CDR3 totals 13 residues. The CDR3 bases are TGCGCCAGCAGTCTCACAGGGGACACTGAAGCTTTCTTT. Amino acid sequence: CASSLTGDTEAFF.

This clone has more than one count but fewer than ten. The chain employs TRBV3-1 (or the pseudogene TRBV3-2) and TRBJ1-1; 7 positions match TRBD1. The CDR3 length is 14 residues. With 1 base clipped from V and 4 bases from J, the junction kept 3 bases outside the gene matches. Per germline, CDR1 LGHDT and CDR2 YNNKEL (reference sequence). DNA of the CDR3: TGTGCCAGCAGCCAAGGACAGGGTATCACTGAAGCTTTCTTT. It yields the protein CASSQGQGITEAFF.

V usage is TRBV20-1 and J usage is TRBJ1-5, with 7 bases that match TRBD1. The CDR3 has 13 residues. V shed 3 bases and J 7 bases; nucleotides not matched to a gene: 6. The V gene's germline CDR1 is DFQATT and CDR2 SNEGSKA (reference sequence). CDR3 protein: CSASRGPGQPQHF. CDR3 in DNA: TGCAGTGCTAGTAGGGGGCCGGGGCAGCCCCAGCATTTT.

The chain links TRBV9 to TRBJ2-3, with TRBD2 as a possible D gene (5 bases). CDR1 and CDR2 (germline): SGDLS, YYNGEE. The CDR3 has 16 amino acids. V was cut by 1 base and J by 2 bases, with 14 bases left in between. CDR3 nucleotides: TGTGCCAGCAGCGTAAGTAGAGGGCAGGCCACAGATACGCAGTATTTT. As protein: CASSVSRGQATDTQYF.

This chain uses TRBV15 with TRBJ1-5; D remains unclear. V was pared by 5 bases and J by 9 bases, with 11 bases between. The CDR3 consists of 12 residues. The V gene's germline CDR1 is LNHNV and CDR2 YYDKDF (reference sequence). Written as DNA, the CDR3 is TGTGCCACCAGCGTGGGAGTACCGCCCCAGCATTTT. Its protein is CATSVGVPPQHF.

The CDR3 DNA is TGTGCCAGCAGTCCAGGACAGGGACTGTTTTTT. Protein product: CASSPGQGLFF. The chain couples TRBV6-5 to TRBJ1-4; TRBD1 aligns across 8 bases. The V and J ends lost 5 bases and 13 bases, in that order; junction bases with no gene match: 3. CDR1 MNHEY and CDR2 SVGAGI come from the germline V gene. This CDR3 has 11 amino acids.

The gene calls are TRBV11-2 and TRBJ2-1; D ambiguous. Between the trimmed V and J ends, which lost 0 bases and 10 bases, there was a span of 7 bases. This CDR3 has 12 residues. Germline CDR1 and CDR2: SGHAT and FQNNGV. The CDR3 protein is CASSLEVREQFF. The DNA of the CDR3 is TGTGCCAGCAGCTTAGAAGTCAGGGAGCAGTTCTTC.

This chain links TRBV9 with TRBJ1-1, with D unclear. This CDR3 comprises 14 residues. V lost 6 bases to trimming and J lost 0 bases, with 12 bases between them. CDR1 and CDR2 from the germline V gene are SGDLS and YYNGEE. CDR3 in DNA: TGTGCCAGCAAACAGCTCACCATGAACACTGAAGCTTTCTTT. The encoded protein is CASKQLTMNTEAFF.

CDR3: CASSSGQGAYEQYF. CDR3 nucleotides: TGTGCCAGCAGTAGCGGACAGGGGGCCTACGAGCAGTACTTC. V is TRBV3-1 (or the pseudogene TRBV3-2) and J is TRBJ2-7; TRBD1 matches 10 bases. In germline, CDR1 is LGHDT, CDR2 YNNKEL (reference sequence). The CDR3 contains 14 residues. The V segment lost 6 bases and the J segment 2 bases; nucleotides outside the gene matches: 4.

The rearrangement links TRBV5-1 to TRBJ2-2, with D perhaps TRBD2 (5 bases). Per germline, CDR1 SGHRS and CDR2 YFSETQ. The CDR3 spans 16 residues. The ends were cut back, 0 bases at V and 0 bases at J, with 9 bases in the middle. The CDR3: CASSLADYPNTGELFF. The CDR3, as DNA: TGCGCCAGCAGCTTGGCAGACTACCCGAACACCGGGGAGCTGTTTTTT.

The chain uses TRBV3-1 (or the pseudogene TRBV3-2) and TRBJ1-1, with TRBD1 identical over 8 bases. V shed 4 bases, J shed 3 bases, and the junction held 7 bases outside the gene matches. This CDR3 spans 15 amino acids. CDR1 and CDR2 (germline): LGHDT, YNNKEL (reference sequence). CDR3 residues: CASSLRTGQYTEAFF. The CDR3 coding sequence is TGTGCCAGCAGCCTTCGGACAGGGCAATACACTGAAGCTTTCTTT.

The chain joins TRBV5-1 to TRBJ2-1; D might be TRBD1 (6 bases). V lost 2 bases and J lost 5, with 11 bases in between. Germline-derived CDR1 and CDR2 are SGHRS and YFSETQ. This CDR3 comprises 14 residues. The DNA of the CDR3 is TGCGCCAGCAGCTTTACGGACAGCAACAATGAGCAGTTCTTC. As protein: CASSFTDSNNEQFF.

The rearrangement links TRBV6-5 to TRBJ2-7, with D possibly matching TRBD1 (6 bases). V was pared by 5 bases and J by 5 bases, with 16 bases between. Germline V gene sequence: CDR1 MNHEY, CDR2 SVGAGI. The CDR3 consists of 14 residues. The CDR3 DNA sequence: TGTGCCAGCAGTCCCATTACCAGGGGCAACGAGCAGTACTTC. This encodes CASSPITRGNEQYF.

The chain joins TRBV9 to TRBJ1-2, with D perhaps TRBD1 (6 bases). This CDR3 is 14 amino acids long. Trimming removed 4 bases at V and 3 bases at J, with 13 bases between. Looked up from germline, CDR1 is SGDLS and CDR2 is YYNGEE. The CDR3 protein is CASSLSGQHYGYTF. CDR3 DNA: TGTGCCAGCAGCCTAAGTGGACAGCACTATGGCTACACCTTC. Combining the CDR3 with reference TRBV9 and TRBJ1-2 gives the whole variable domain DSGVTQTPKHLITATGQRVTLRCSPRSGDLSVYWYQQSLDQGLQFLIQYYNGEERAKGNILERFSAQQFPDLHSELNLSSLELGDSALYFCASSLSGQHYGYTFGSGTRLTVV.

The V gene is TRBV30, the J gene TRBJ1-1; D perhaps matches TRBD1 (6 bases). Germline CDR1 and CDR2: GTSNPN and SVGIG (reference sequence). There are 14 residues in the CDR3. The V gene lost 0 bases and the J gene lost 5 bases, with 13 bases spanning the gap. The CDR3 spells CAWSVQGRGTEAFF. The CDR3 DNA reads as TGTGCCTGGAGTGTTCAAGGGAGGGGGACTGAAGCTTTCTTT.

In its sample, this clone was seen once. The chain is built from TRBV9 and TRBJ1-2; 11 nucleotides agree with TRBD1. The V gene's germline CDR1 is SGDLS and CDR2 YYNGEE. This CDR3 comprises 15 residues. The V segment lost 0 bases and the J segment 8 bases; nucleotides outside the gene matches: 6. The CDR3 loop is CASSVEGQGARGYTF. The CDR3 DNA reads TGTGCCAGCAGCGTAGAAGGACAGGGGGCGAGGGGCTACACCTTC.

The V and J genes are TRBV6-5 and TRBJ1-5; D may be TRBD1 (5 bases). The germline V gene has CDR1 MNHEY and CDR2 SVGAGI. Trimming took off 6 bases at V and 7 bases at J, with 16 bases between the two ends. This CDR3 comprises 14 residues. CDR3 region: CASRVAGIGQPQHF. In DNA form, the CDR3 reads TGTGCCAGCAGGGTTGCAGGGATAGGGCAGCCCCAGCATTTT.

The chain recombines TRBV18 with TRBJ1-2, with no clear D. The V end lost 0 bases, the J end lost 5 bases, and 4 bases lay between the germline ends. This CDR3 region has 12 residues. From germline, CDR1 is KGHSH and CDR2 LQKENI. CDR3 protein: CASSPPGYGYTF. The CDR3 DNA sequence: TGTGCCAGCTCACCACCCGGTTATGGCTACACCTTC.

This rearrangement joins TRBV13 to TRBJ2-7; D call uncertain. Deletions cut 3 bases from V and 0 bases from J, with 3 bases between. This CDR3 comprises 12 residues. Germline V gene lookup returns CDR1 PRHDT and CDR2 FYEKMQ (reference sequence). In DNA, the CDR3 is TGTGCCAGCAGCTTCGGCTCCTACGAGCAGTACTTC. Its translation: CASSFGSYEQYF.